The clone carrying this T cell receptor (beta chain) was observed many times. What it recognizes is unknown. The V and J ends lost 3 bases and 1 base respectively, with 3 bases between them. The germline V gene encodes CDR1 KGHSH and CDR2 LQKENI. The CDR3 length is 13 residues. This entry belongs to a study of T cells in Graves' hyperthyroidism and ophthalmopathy. Notes on the study in general: Blood also contained most expanded thyroid clonotypes above 0.001. From stable hyperthyroidism, ophthalmopathy was set apart by a 13 V-J model.

The study defined stable Graves' hyperthyroidism as no ophthalmopathy progression within 18 months. RNA transcripts were the template for amplifying TCR beta CDR3 regions. First-round RT-PCR targeting the TCR CDR3 was performed with the HTBI primer set. Using its own MiXCR run on the multiplex PCR reads, TCRdb lists one record per CDR3 protein. The sample consists of about 300,000 distinct CDR3 sequences, approximately 16% of them appearing once. The chain joins TRBV18 to TRBJ2-2, with D unclear. This clonotype was sampled from a man aged 25 to 45 with Graves' hyperthyroidism. The source material was blood. The CDR3 DNA reads as TGTGCCAGCTCACCTATGAACACCGGGGAGCTGTTTTTT. It translates to CASSPMNTGELFF. The whole variable domain, filled in from reference TRBV18 and TRBJ2-2, reads NAGVMQNPRHLVRRRGQEARLRCSPMKGHSHVYWYRQLPEEGLKFMVYLQKENIIDESGMPKERFSAEFPKEGPSILRIQQVVRGDSAAYFCASSPMNTGELFFGEGSRLTVL.